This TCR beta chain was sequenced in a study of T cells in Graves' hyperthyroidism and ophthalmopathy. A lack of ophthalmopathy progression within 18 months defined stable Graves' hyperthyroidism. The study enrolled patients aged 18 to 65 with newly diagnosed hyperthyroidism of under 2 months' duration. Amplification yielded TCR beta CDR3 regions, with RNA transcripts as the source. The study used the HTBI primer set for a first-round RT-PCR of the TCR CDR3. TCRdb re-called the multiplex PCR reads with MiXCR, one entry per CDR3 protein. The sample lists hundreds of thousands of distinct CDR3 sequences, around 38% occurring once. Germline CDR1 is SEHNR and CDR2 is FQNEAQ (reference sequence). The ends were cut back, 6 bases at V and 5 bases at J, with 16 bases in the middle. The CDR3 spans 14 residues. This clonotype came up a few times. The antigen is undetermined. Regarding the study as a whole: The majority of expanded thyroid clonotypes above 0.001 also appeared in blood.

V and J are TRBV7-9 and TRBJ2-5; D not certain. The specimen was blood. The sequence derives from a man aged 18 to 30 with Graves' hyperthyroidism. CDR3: CASSHAVDRETQYF. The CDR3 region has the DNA TGTGCCAGCAGTCACGCCGTCGACCGGGAGACCCAGTACTTC.